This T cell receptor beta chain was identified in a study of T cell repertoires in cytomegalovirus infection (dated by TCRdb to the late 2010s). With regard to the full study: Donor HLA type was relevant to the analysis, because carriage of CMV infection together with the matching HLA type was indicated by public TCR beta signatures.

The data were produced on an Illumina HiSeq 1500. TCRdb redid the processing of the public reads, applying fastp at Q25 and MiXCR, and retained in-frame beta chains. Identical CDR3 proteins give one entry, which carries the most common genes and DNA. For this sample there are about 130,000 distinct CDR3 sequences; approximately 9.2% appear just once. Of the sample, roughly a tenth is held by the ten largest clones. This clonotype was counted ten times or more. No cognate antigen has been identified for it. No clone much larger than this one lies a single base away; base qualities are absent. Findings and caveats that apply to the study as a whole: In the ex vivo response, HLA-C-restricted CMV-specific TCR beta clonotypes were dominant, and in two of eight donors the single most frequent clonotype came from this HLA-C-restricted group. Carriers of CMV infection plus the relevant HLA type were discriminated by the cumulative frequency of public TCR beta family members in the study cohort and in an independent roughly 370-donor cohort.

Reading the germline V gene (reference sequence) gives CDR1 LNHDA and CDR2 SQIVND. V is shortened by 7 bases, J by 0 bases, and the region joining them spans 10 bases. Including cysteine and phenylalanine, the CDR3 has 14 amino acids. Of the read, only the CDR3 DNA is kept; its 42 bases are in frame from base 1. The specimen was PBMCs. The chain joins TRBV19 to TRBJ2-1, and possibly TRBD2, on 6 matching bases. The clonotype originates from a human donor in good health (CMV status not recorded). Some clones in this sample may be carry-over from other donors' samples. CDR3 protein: CASIGGSSYNEQFF. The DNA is TGTGCCAGTATTGGGGGGAGCTCCTACAATGAGCAGTTCTTC. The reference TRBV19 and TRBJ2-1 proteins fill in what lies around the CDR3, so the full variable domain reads DGGITQSPKYLFRKEGQNVTLSCEQNLNHDAMYWYRQDPGQGLRLIYYSQIVNDFQKGDIAEGYSVSREKKESFPLTVTSAQKNPTAFYLCASIGGSSYNEQFFGPGTRLTVL.